This T cell receptor beta chain was captured in a study of cytomegalovirus exposure and HLA in healthy donors. Study overall: Across some 400 genotyped donors, roughly 80% landed in the Caucasian-associated ancestry cluster.

Study-wide findings and caveats: Prior analysis indicated that the majority of TCR beta V segments exhibited productivity approximately 87% or approximately 30% of the time. Altogether, 170 or so TCR beta chains were recorded as cytomegalovirus-associated.

With respect to this clone: No antigen is known for it.

Primers: 60 Vbeta forward and 13 Jbeta reverse. Sequencing used immunoSEQ multiplex PCR; TCRdb keeps in-frame clones, though not all of them. The sample shows about 150,000 clones, around 80% of them seen only once. The TCR comes from a man in his thirties or forties in good health and CMV-seropositive. Sequencing input: PBMCs.

This CDR3 is CASSPWTGGLATNEKLFF. In nucleotides, the CDR3 is TGTGCCAGCTCACCATGGACAGGGGGCCTTGCAACTAATGAAAAACTGTTTTTT. This sequence joins TRBV18 and TRBJ1-4; 11 bases map to TRBD1. The CDR3 spans 18 residues. Unmatched junction bases numbered 5, after V lost 2 bases and J lost 0 bases. Germline V gene sequence: CDR1 KGHSH, CDR2 LQKENI.